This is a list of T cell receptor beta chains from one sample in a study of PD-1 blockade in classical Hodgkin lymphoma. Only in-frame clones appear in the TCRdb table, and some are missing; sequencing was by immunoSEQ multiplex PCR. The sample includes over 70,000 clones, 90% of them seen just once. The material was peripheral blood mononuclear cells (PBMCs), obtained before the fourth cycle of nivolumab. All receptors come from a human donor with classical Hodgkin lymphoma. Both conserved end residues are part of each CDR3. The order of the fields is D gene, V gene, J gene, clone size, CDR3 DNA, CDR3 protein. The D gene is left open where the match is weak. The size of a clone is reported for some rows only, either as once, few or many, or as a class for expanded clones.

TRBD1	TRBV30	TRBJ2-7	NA	TGTGCCTGGGAGTCTAGACAGGGGGTCGATGAGCAGTACTTC	CAWESRQGVDEQYF
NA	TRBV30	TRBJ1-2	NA	TGTGCCTGGAGTGCGCCGGGGCCCCAGGTGGGCTATGGCTACACCTTC	CAWSAPGPQVGYGYTF
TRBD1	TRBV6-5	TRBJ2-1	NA	TGTGCCAGCAAAAGGGACAGGGGCTCCTACAATGAGCAGTTCTTC	CASKRDRGSYNEQFF
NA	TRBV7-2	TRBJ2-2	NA	TGTGCCAGCAGCCCGGCCGGGGAGCTGTTTTTT	CASSPAGELFF
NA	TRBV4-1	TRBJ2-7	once	TGCGCCAGCAGCCAAGCGGCAGACTCCTACGAGCAGTACTTC	CASSQAADSYEQYF
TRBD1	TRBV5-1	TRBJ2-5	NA	TGCGCCAGCAGCTTGGTGATGACAGGGGCGCAGCAGTACTTC	CASSLVMTGAQQYF
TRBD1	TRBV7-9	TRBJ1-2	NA	TGTGCCAGCAGCTTATCAGGGGGCGCGGTTAACTATGGCTACACCTTC	CASSLSGGAVNYGYTF
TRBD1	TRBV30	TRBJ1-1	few	TGTGCCTGGAGATTGGGACAGTCCACTGAAGCTTTCTTT	CAWRLGQSTEAFF
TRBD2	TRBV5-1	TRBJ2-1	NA	TGCGCCAGCAGCTTACTAGCGGGGGGCTCCTACAATGAGCAGTTCTTC	CASSLLAGGSYNEQFF
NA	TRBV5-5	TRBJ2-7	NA	TGTGCCAGCAGCCAACGACAGGACATTCCTCCCGAGCAGTACTTC	CASSQRQDIPPEQYF
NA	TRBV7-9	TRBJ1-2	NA	TGTGCCAGCAGCTTAGTCGGGACTCAGGGCTACACCTTC	CASSLVGTQGYTF
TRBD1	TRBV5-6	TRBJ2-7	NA	TGTGCCAGCAGCCCCACAGGGGCCTACGAGCAGTACTTC	CASSPTGAYEQYF